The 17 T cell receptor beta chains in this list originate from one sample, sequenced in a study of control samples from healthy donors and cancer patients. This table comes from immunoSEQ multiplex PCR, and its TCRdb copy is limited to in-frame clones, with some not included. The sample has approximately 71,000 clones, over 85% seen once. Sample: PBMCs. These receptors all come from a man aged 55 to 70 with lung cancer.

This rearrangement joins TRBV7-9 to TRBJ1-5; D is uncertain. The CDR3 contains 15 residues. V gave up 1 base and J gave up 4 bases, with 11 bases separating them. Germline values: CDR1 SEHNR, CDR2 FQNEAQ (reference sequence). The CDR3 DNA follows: TGTGCCAGCAGCTTAGAACTAGGCGGGAATCAGCCCCAGCATTTT. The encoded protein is CASSLELGGNQPQHF.

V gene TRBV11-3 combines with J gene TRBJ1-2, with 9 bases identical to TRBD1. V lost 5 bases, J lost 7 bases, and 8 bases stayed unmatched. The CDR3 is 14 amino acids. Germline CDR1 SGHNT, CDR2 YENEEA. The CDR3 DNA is TGTGCCAGCAGCCCCCGGGACAGGGAATCTGGCTACACCTTC. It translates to CASSPRDRESGYTF.

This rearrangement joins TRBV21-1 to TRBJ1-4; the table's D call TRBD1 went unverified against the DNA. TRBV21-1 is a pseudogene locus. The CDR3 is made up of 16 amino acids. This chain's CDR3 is CASSKPDRATNEKLFF. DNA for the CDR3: TGTGCCAGCAGCAAACCCGACAGAGCAACTAATGAAAAACTGTTTTTT.

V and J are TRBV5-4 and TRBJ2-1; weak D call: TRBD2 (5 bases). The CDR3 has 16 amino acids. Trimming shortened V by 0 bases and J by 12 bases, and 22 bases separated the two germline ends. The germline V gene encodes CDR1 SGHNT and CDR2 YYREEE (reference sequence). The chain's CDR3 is CASSLDNGVTYKRQFF. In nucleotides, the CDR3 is TGTGCCAGCAGCTTGGATAACGGGGTGACTTATAAACGGCAGTTCTTC.

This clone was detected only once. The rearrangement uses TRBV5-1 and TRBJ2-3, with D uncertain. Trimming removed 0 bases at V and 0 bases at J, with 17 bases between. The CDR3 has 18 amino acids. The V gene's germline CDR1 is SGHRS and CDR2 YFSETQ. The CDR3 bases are TGCGCCAGCAGCTTGGGTCTATCGGTAGACCCTAGCACAGATACGCAGTATTTT. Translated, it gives CASSLGLSVDPSTDTQYF.

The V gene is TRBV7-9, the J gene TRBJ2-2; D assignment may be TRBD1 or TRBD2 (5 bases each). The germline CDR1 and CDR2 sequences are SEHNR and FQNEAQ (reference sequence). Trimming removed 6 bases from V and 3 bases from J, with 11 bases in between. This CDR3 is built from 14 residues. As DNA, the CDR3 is TGTGCCAGCAGTCGGGACGTTCACACCGGGGAGCTGTTTTTT. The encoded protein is CASSRDVHTGELFF.

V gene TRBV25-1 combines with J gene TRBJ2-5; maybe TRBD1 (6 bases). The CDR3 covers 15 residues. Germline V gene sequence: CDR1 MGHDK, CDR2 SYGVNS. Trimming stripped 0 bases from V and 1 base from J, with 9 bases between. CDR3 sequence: CASSEYRTVQETQYF. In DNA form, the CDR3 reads TGTGCCAGCAGTGAATATAGGACAGTCCAAGAGACCCAGTACTTC.

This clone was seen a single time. The CDR3 sequence: CASSRQGADTQYF. In DNA form, the CDR3 reads TGTGCCAGCAGCCGACAGGGAGCAGATACGCAGTATTTT. The chain links TRBV3-1 (or the pseudogene TRBV3-2) to TRBJ2-3; 7 bases are shared with TRBD1. The CDR3 contains 13 residues. After removal of 4 bases from V and 4 bases from J, the junction contained 2 bases not matched to a gene. Germline V lookup: CDR1 LGHDT, CDR2 YNNKEL (reference sequence).

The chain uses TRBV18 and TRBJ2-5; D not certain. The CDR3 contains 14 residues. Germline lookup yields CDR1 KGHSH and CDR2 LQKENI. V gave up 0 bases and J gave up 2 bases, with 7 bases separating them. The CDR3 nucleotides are TGTGCCAGCTCACCACCATGGGCACAAGAGACCCAGTACTTC. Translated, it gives CASSPPWAQETQYF. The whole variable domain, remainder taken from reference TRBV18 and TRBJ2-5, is NAGVMQNPRHLVRRRGQEARLRCSPMKGHSHVYWYRQLPEEGLKFMVYLQKENIIDESGMPKERFSAEFPKEGPSILRIQQVVRGDSAAYFCASSPPWAQETQYFGPGTRLLVL.

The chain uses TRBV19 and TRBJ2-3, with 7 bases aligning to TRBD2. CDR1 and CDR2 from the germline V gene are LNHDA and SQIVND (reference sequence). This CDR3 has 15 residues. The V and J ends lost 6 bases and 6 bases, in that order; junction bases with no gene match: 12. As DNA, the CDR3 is TGTGCCAGTAGGAACTGGGGGGGTTTGGCGGATACGCAGTATTTT. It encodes CASRNWGGLADTQYF.

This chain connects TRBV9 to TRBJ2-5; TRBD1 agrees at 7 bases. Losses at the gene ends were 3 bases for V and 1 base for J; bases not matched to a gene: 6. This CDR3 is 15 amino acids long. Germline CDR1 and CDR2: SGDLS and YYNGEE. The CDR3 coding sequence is TGTGCCAGCAGCGAATCGGGACAGAGCCAAGAGACCCAGTACTTC. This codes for CASSESGQSQETQYF.

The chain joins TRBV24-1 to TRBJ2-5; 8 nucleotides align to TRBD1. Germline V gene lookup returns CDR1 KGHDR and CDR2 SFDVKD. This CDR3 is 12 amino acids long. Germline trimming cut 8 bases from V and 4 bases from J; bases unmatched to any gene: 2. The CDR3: CATNGQGETQYF. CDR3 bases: TGTGCCACCAATGGACAGGGAGAGACCCAGTACTTC.

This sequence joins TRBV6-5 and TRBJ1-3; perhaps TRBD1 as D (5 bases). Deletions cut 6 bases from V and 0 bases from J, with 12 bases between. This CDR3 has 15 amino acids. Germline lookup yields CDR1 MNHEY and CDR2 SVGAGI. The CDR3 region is CASRTGRHSGNTIYF. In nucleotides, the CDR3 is TGTGCCAGCAGAACGGGACGGCACTCTGGAAACACCATATATTTT.

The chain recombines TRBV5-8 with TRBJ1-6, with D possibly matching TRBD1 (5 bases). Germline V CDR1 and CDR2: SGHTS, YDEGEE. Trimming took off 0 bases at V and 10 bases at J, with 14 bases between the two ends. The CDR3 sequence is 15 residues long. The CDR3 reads CASSLAIRGRSPLHF. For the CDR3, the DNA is TGTGCCAGCAGCTTGGCCATTAGGGGTAGGTCACCCCTCCACTTT.

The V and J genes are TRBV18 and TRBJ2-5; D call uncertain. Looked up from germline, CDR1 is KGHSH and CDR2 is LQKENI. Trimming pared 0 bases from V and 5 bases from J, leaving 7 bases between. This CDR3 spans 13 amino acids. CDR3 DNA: TGTGCCAGCTCACCACCAGCTATTGAGACCCAGTACTTC. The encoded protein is CASSPPAIETQYF.

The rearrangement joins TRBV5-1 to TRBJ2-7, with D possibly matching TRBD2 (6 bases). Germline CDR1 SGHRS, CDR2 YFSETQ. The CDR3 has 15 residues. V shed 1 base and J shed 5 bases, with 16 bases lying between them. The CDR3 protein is CASSLQGGRRDEQYF. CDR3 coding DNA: TGCGCCAGCAGCTTGCAGGGAGGCCGGAGGGACGAGCAGTACTTC.

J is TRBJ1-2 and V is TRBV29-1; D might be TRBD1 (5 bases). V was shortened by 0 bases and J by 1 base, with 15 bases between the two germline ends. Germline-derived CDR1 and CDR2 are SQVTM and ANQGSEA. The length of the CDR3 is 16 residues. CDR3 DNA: TGCAGCGTTGAAGAATCGGGGCAGAAAATTAACTATGGCTACACCTTC. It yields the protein CSVEESGQKINYGYTF.